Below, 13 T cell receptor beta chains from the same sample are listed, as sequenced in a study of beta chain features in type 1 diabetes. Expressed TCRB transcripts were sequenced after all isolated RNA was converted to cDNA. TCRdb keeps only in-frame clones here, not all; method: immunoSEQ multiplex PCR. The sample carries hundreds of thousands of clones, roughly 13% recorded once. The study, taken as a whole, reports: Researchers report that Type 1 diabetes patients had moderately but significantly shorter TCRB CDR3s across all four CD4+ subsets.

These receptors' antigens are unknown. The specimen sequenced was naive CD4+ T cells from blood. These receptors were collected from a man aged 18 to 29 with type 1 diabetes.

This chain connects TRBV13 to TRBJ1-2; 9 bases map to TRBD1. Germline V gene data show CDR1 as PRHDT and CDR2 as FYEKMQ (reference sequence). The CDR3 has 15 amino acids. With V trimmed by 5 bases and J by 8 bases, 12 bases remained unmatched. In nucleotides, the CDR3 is TGTGCCAGCAGCCTACAGGGACAGGGTTTAAAAGGCTACACCTTC. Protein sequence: CASSLQGQGLKGYTF.

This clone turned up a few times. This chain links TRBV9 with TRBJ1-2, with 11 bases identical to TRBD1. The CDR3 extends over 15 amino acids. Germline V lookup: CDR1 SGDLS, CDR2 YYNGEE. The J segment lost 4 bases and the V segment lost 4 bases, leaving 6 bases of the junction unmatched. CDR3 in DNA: TGTGCCAGCAGCAAAGGACAGGGGGCGGTCTATGGCTACACCTTC. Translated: CASSKGQGAVYGYTF.

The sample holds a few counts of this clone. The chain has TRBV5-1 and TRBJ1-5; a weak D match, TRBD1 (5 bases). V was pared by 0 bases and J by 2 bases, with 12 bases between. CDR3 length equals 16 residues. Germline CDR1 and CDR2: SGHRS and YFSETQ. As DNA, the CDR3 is TGCGCCAGCAGCTTGGCCCCCTTAGGGGGCAATCAGCCCCAGCATTTT. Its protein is CASSLAPLGGNQPQHF.

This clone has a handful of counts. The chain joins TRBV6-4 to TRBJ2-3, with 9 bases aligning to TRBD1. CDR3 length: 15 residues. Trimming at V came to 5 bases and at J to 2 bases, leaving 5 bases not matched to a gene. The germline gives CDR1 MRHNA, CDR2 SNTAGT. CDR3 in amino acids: CASSWTGEITDTQYF. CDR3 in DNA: TGTGCCAGCAGTTGGACAGGGGAAATCACAGATACGCAGTATTTT.

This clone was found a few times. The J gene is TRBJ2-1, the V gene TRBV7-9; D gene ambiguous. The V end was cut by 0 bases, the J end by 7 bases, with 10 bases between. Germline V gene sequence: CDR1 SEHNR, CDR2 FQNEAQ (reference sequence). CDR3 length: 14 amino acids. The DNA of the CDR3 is TGTGCCAGCAGCTTAGCTGAACTGGTGAATGAGCAGTTCTTC. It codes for CASSLAELVNEQFF. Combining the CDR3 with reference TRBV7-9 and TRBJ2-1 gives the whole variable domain DTGVSQNPRHKITKRGQNVTFRCDPISEHNRLYWYRQTLGQGPEFLTYFQNEAQLEKSRLLSDRFSAERPKGSFSTLEIQRTEQGDSAMYLCASSLAELVNEQFFGPGTRLTVL.

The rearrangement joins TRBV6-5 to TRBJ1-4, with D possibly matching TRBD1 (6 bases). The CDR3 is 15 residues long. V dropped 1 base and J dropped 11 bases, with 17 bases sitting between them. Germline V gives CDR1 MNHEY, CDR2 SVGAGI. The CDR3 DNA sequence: TGTGCCAGCAGTTACTGGGGCCAGGGGAGGAAGAAACTGTTTTTT. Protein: CASSYWGQGRKKLFF.

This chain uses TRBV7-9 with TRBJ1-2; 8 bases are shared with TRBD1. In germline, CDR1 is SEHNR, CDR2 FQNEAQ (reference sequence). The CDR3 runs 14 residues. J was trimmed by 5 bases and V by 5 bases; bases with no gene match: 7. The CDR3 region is CASSPRQGLYGYTF. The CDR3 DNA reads TGTGCCAGCAGCCCCCGACAGGGGCTATATGGCTACACCTTC. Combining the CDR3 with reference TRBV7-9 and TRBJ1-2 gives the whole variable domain DTGVSQNPRHKITKRGQNVTFRCDPISEHNRLYWYRQTLGQGPEFLTYFQNEAQLEKSRLLSDRFSAERPKGSFSTLEIQRTEQGDSAMYLCASSPRQGLYGYTFGSGTRLTVV.

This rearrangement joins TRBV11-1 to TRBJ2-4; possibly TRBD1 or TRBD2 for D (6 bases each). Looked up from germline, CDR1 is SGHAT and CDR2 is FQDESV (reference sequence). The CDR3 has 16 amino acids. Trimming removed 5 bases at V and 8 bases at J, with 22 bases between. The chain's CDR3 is CASSPLIGGLVDIQYF. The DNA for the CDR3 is TGTGCCAGCAGCCCACTCATTGGGGGGCTCGTTGACATTCAGTACTTC. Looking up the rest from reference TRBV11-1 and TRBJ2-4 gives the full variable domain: EAEVAQSPRYKITEKSQAVAFWCDPISGHATLYWYRQILGQGPELLVQFQDESVVDDSQLPKDRFSAERLKGVDSTLKIQPAELGDSAMYLCASSPLIGGLVDIQYFGAGTRLSVL.

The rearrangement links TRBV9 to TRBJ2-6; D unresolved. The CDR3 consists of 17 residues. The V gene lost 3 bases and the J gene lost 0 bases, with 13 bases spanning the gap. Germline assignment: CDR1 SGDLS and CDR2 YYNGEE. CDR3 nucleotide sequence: TGTGCCAGCAGCGCCTCTCTCCCCAACTCTGGGGCCAACGTCCTGACTTTC. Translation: CASSASLPNSGANVLTF.

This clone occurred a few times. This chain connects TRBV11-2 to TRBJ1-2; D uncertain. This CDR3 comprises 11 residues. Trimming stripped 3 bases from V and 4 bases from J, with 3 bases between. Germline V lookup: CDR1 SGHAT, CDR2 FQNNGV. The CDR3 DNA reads TGTGCCAGCAGCTTCAGCTATGGCTACACCTTC. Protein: CASSFSYGYTF.

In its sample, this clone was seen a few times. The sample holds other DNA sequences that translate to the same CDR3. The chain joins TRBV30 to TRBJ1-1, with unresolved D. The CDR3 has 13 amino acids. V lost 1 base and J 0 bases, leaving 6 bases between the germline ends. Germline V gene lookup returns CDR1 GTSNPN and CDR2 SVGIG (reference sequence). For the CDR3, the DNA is TGTGCCTGGAGTGCCCTCTTGAACACTGAAGCTTTCTTT. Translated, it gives CAWSALLNTEAFF. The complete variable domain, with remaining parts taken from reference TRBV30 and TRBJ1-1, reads SQTIHQWPATLVQPVGSPLSLECTVEGTSNPNLYWYRQAAGRGLQLLFYSVGIGQISSEVPQNLSASRPQDRQFILSSKKLLLSDSGFYLCAWSALLNTEAFFGQGTRLTVV.

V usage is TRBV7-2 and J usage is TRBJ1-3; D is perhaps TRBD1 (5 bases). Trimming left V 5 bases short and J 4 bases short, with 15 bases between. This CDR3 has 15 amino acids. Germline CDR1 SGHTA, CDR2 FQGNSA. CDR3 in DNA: TGTGCCAGCAGCGCCCCGGGACTGAGGGGAAACACCATATATTTT. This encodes CASSAPGLRGNTIYF.

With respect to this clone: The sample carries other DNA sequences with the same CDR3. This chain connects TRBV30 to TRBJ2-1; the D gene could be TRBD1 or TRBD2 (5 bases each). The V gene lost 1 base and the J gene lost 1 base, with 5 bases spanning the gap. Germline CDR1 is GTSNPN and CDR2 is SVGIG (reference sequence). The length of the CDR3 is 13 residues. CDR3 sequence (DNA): TGTGCCTGGAGTGGGGGGTCCTACAATGAGCAGTTCTTC. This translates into CAWSGGSYNEQFF.